This T cell receptor (beta chain) is from a study of blood T cell repertoires in COVID-19. Study in general: Samples taken during acute and convalescent COVID-19 were collected in the United States, Italy and Spain.

CDR1 is SGHAT and CDR2 is FQNNGV in the germline V gene. This CDR3 spans 13 amino acids. V shed 4 bases, J shed 9 bases, and the junction held 5 bases outside the gene matches. Source study methods: Scientists estimated how many nucleated cells there were by amplifying reference gene primers. Sequencing used immunoSEQ multiplex PCR; TCRdb keeps in-frame clones, though not all of them. V and J calls and clone size follow that table, whereas D and trimming were derived from the DNA. Among about 130,000 clones listed, around nine tenths were seen once. The rearrangement links TRBV11-2 to TRBJ2-1, with 8 bases identical to TRBD1. Sequencing was performed on peripheral blood. This clonotype originated in a man aged 50-59 years with COVID-19, enrolled during active disease. CDR3: CASSSDRESEQFF. The CDR3 DNA reads TGTGCCAGCAGCTCGGACAGGGAAAGTGAGCAGTTCTTC.